This TCR beta chain was obtained from a study of blood T cells in healthy people across ages. Study-level results: Donor CMV infection status was unknown, possibly confounding age-related changes in expanded clonotypes. The fall in TCR beta diversity per million T cells was roughly linear with age. With unsorted PBMCs, a conclusive comparison of naive versus antigen-experienced cells was not possible.

With a J-beta primer mix and a sample-barcoded 5' primer, a second PCR ran roughly 6 to 12 cycles. TCRdb redid the calling of the 5' RACE reads with MiXCR, one entry per CDR3 protein. The sample carries 550,000 to 600,000 distinct CDR3 sequences, 47% recorded once. CDR1 is MNHEY, CDR2 SVGAGI, per germline. The CDR3 contains 12 residues. Trimming removed 4 bases at V and 6 bases at J, with 7 bases between. On this clonotype: Antigen: not known.

V is TRBV6-5 and J is TRBJ2-1; D gene ambiguous. The sequence was collected from a man of 80 years or more in good health. Sequenced: blood. CDR3 residues: CASSSPGNEQFF. The CDR3 coding sequence is TGTGCCAGCAGTTCCCCAGGCAATGAGCAGTTCTTC.